Listed below are T cell receptor beta chains from one sample, sequenced in a study of T cell repertoires in ileal Crohn's disease. Sequencing used immunoSEQ multiplex PCR; TCRdb keeps in-frame clones, though not all of them. The sample has 55,000 to 65,000 clones, 70% to 90% seen once; the top ten hold about 1.9%. The specimen was ileal tissue. The receptors originated from an adult with Crohn's disease. Each CDR3 is given with its conserved first and last residue. The D gene is left open where the match is weak.

j_gene: TRBJ1-1; v_gene: TRBV6-4; d_gene: -; len: 13; CDR3aa: CASSVGPNTEAFF; CDR3nt: TGTGCCAGCAGTGTGGGGCCCAACACTGAAGCTTTCTTT
j_gene: TRBJ1-3; v_gene: TRBV5-8; d_gene: -; len: 15; CDR3aa: CASSAGVRSGNTIYF; CDR3nt: TGTGCCAGCTCGGCCGGGGTCCGTAGTGGAAACACCATATATTTT
j_gene: TRBJ1-4; v_gene: TRBV7-6; d_gene: -; len: 14; CDR3aa: CASSLRGANEKLFF; CDR3nt: TGTGCCAGCAGCTTACGGGGGGCCAATGAAAAACTGTTTTTT
j_gene: TRBJ1-6; v_gene: TRBV5-1; d_gene: -; len: 15; CDR3aa: CASSLTDVNNSPLHF; CDR3nt: TGCGCCAGCAGTTTGACAGACGTTAATAATTCACCCCTCCACTTT
j_gene: TRBJ2-1; v_gene: TRBV2; d_gene: TRBD1; len: 22; CDR3aa: CASSHWGPGQATTIGSYNEQFF; CDR3nt: TGTGCCAGCAGTCACTGGGGACCGGGACAGGCAACAACGATAGGGAGCTACAATGAGCAGTTCTTC
j_gene: TRBJ2-2; v_gene: TRBV11-3; d_gene: -; len: 16; CDR3aa: CASSHYRVSGTGELFF; CDR3nt: TGTGCCAGCAGCCATTACAGGGTTTCGGGCACCGGGGAGCTGTTTTTT
j_gene: TRBJ1-1; v_gene: TRBV19; d_gene: TRBD1; len: 14; CDR3aa: CASSHRGGSTEAFF; CDR3nt: TGTGCCAGTAGTCACAGGGGTGGTAGCACTGAAGCTTTCTTT
j_gene: TRBJ2-5; v_gene: TRBV7-2; d_gene: -; len: 12; CDR3aa: CASSSNPVTQYF; CDR3nt: TGTGCCAGCAGCTCGAACCCAGTGACCCAGTACTTC
j_gene: TRBJ1-4; v_gene: TRBV5-4; d_gene: TRBD1; len: 14; CDR3aa: CASSGGQFEEKLFF; CDR3nt: TGTGCCAGCAGCGGGGGACAGTTCGAAGAAAAACTGTTTTTT
j_gene: TRBJ2-3; v_gene: TRBV5-4; d_gene: TRBD2; len: 13; CDR3aa: CASSPTSGDTQYF; CDR3nt: TGTGCCAGCAGCCCGACTAGCGGGGATACGCAGTATTTT
j_gene: TRBJ1-4; v_gene: TRBV11-3; d_gene: -; len: 12; CDR3aa: CASSAGAEKLFF; CDR3nt: TGTGCCAGCAGCGCAGGGGCCGAAAAACTGTTTTTT
j_gene: TRBJ1-2; v_gene: TRBV29-1; d_gene: -; len: 13; CDR3aa: CSGSEQGGHGYTF; CDR3nt: TGCAGCGGCTCAGAACAGGGTGGCCATGGCTACACCTTC
j_gene: TRBJ1-1; v_gene: TRBV5-1; d_gene: TRBD1; len: 16; CDR3aa: CASSLDRGTKPAEAFF; CDR3nt: TGCGCCAGCAGCTTGGACAGGGGCACTAAACCCGCTGAAGCTTTCTTT
j_gene: TRBJ2-4; v_gene: TRBV5-4; d_gene: TRBD2; len: 18; CDR3aa: CASSLYASGGGGKNIQYF; CDR3nt: TGTGCCAGCAGCTTGTACGCTAGCGGGGGCGGGGGCAAAAACATTCAGTACTTC